These T cell receptor beta chains were read from a single sample in a study of cytomegalovirus exposure and HLA in healthy donors. Assay: immunoSEQ multiplex PCR; the TCRdb copy retains only in-frame clones and omits some. This table has under 100,000 clones, 85% to 95% appearing once. Sequencing input: PBMCs. The receptors derive from a woman aged 18-29 years in good health and CMV-seronegative. The CDR3 runs from the conserved cysteine through the conserved F or W. The order of the fields is V gene, clone size, J gene, D gene, CDR3 DNA, CDR3 protein. The D gene is left open where the match is weak. Clone size appears in some rows only: once, few, many, or a class for an expanded clone.

v_gene: TRBV7-2
abundance: .
j_gene: TRBJ1-2
d_gene: .
CDR3nt: TGTGCCAGCAGCGGCCTCTCGGCAGGTCTAGGGGATGGCTACACCTTC
CDR3aa: CASSGLSAGLGDGYTF

v_gene: TRBV18
abundance: .
j_gene: TRBJ2-1
d_gene: TRBD2
CDR3nt: TGTGCCAGCTCACAATTACTAGCGGGAGCCCGGAATGAGCAGTTCTTC
CDR3aa: CASSQLLAGARNEQFF

v_gene: TRBV4-1
abundance: .
j_gene: TRBJ2-5
d_gene: TRBD1
CDR3nt: TGCGCCAGCAGCCAGGCGACAGGGGGCTTCAGGGTTCAAGAGACCCAGTACTTC
CDR3aa: CASSQATGGFRVQETQYF

v_gene: TRBV6-6
abundance: .
j_gene: TRBJ1-6
d_gene: TRBD1
CDR3nt: TGTGCCAGCAGTTCGGGACAGGGGGGGAATTCACCCCTCCACTTT
CDR3aa: CASSSGQGGNSPLHF

v_gene: TRBV10-3
abundance: .
j_gene: TRBJ1-5
d_gene: TRBD1
CDR3nt: TGTGCCATCAGGGACAGGGCAGATCAGCCCCAGCATTTT
CDR3aa: CAIRDRADQPQHF

v_gene: TRBV2
abundance: .
j_gene: TRBJ2-2
d_gene: .
CDR3nt: TGTGCCAGCAGTCCGACTCTGGGACAGAACACCGGGGAGCTGTTTTTT
CDR3aa: CASSPTLGQNTGELFF

v_gene: TRBV7-2
abundance: .
j_gene: TRBJ2-7
d_gene: TRBD2
CDR3nt: TGTGCCAGCAGCTTATTAAGTCTGAGGACTAGCGGCTACGAGCAGTACTTC
CDR3aa: CASSLLSLRTSGYEQYF

v_gene: TRBV5-4
abundance: .
j_gene: TRBJ2-5
d_gene: TRBD2
CDR3nt: TGTGCCAGCAGCTCGCGGGGGGCAGGAGAGACCCAGTACTTC
CDR3aa: CASSSRGAGETQYF

v_gene: TRBV28
abundance: .
j_gene: TRBJ1-4
d_gene: TRBD1
CDR3nt: TGTGCCAGCACCAGGACAGGGAAAGAAAAACTGTTTTTT
CDR3aa: CASTRTGKEKLFF

v_gene: TRBV2
abundance: .
j_gene: TRBJ1-3
d_gene: .
CDR3nt: TGTGCCAGCAGTGGACGGGGCTCTGGAAACACCATATATTTT
CDR3aa: CASSGRGSGNTIYF

v_gene: TRBV6-6
abundance: .
j_gene: TRBJ2-1
d_gene: .
CDR3nt: TGTGCCAGCAGTTGGCTGGTAGAACAGAATGAGCAGTTCTTC
CDR3aa: CASSWLVEQNEQFF

v_gene: TRBV5-4
abundance: .
j_gene: TRBJ2-7
d_gene: .
CDR3nt: TGTGCCAGCAGCTTAGCTGGGAGCTCCTACGAGCAGTACTTC
CDR3aa: CASSLAGSSYEQYF

v_gene: TRBV6-6
abundance: .
j_gene: TRBJ2-5
d_gene: TRBD2
CDR3nt: TGTGCCAGCAGTTACGGACTAGCGGGGGAGGCCCAGTACTTC
CDR3aa: CASSYGLAGEAQYF

v_gene: TRBV7-2
abundance: .
j_gene: TRBJ2-5
d_gene: TRBD2
CDR3nt: TGTGCCAGCAGCCCCTGGCTAGCGGGAGGGCCGGGAGAGACCCAGTACTTC
CDR3aa: CASSPWLAGGPGETQYF

v_gene: TRBV10-2
abundance: .
j_gene: TRBJ2-7
d_gene: TRBD2
CDR3nt: TGCGCCAGCAATCACGGGGGGTCGACCTACGAGCAGTACTTC
CDR3aa: CASNHGGSTYEQYF

v_gene: TRBV9
abundance: once
j_gene: TRBJ1-6
d_gene: .
CDR3nt: TGTGCCAGCAGCTCCCAGGGGTGGGGTTCACCCCTCCACTTT
CDR3aa: CASSSQGWGSPLHF

v_gene: TRBV5-5
abundance: .
j_gene: TRBJ2-7
d_gene: TRBD2
CDR3nt: TGTGCCAGCAGCTTGGAGGGACTAGCGGGGATCGAGCAGTACTTC
CDR3aa: CASSLEGLAGIEQYF

v_gene: TRBV5-1
abundance: .
j_gene: TRBJ1-1
d_gene: TRBD1
CDR3nt: TGCGCCAGCAGCTTGGGGGACAGAGAAGCTTTCTTT
CDR3aa: CASSLGDREAFF

v_gene: TRBV13
abundance: .
j_gene: TRBJ2-2
d_gene: TRBD2
CDR3nt: TGTGCCAGCAGCCAACTAGGACTAGCGGGGACTGGGGAGCTGTTTTTT
CDR3aa: CASSQLGLAGTGELFF

v_gene: TRBV9
abundance: .
j_gene: TRBJ2-7
d_gene: .
CDR3nt: TGTGCCAGCAGCGTTACAGGGACCTACTACGAGCAGTACTTC
CDR3aa: CASSVTGTYYEQYF

v_gene: TRBV2
abundance: .
j_gene: TRBJ2-7
d_gene: .
CDR3nt: TGTGCCAGCAGTGAAGCGGGTCGGGGGGAGCAGTACTTC
CDR3aa: CASSEAGRGEQYF

v_gene: TRBV19
abundance: once
j_gene: TRBJ1-2
d_gene: TRBD1
CDR3nt: TGTGCCAGTAGCTCGCGGACAGGGAAAAACTATGGCTACACCTTC
CDR3aa: CASSSRTGKNYGYTF

v_gene: TRBV4-1
abundance: .
j_gene: TRBJ2-7
d_gene: TRBD2
CDR3nt: TGCGCCAGCAGCCAAGGAGCCGGGGGGAACTACGAGCAGTACTTC
CDR3aa: CASSQGAGGNYEQYF

v_gene: TRBV5-1
abundance: once
j_gene: TRBJ2-1
d_gene: .
CDR3nt: TGCGCCAGCAGAAGCCCCTCTTACAATGAGCAGTTCTTC
CDR3aa: CASRSPSYNEQFF

v_gene: TRBV19
abundance: .
j_gene: TRBJ1-1
d_gene: .
CDR3nt: TGTGCCAGTAGCGTGCCGCGGAACACTGAAGCTTTCTTT
CDR3aa: CASSVPRNTEAFF

v_gene: TRBV7-2
abundance: .
j_gene: TRBJ2-3
d_gene: TRBD2
CDR3nt: TGTGCCAGCAGCCAGAGCGGGAGGGGGGATACGCAGTATTTT
CDR3aa: CASSQSGRGDTQYF

v_gene: TRBV28
abundance: .
j_gene: TRBJ2-3
d_gene: TRBD1
CDR3nt: TGTGCCAGCAGTTTATCCGGGACAGGGGACGCAGATACGCAGTATTTT
CDR3aa: CASSLSGTGDADTQYF

v_gene: TRBV29-1
abundance: .
j_gene: TRBJ2-3
d_gene: TRBD2
CDR3nt: TGCAGCGTCCTGGGGGGGGGAACAGATACGCAGTATTTT
CDR3aa: CSVLGGGTDTQYF

v_gene: TRBV6-6
abundance: .
j_gene: TRBJ2-2
d_gene: TRBD1
CDR3nt: TGTGCCAGCAGTTTCCAGGGACAGGGGACCCGGGAGCTGTTTTTT
CDR3aa: CASSFQGQGTRELFF

v_gene: TRBV5-6
abundance: .
j_gene: TRBJ1-2
d_gene: .
CDR3nt: TGTGCCAGCAGCCCAGGAGGAGCCCCCTATGGCTACACCTTC
CDR3aa: CASSPGGAPYGYTF

v_gene: TRBV9
abundance: .
j_gene: TRBJ2-7
d_gene: .
CDR3nt: TGTGCCAGCAGCGTAGAGGTCGGGAGTTTTGCCTACGAGCAGTACTTC
CDR3aa: CASSVEVGSFAYEQYF

v_gene: TRBV2
abundance: .
j_gene: TRBJ2-1
d_gene: .
CDR3nt: TGTGCCAGCAGTAACAGGGGAGGAGGCAATGAGCAGTTCTTC
CDR3aa: CASSNRGGGNEQFF

v_gene: TRBV30
abundance: .
j_gene: TRBJ2-7
d_gene: .
CDR3nt: TGTGCCGTGGACTTTTTAGGGTGGGGCGAGCAGTACTTC
CDR3aa: CAVDFLGWGEQYF

v_gene: TRBV6-5
abundance: .
j_gene: TRBJ2-4
d_gene: TRBD1
CDR3nt: TGTGCCAGCAGTTACTCGTGGACAGGGAGTAAAAACATTCAGTACTTC
CDR3aa: CASSYSWTGSKNIQYF

v_gene: TRBV28
abundance: .
j_gene: TRBJ1-4
d_gene: .
CDR3nt: TGTGCCAGCGGCTCCGGCGGCGATGAAAAACTGTTTTTT
CDR3aa: CASGSGGDEKLFF

v_gene: TRBV4-2
abundance: .
j_gene: TRBJ1-3
d_gene: TRBD1
CDR3nt: TGTGCCAGCAGCCAAAGGGACAGGGATAGCTCTGGAAACACCATATATTTT
CDR3aa: CASSQRDRDSSGNTIYF

v_gene: TRBV5-1
abundance: .
j_gene: TRBJ2-3
d_gene: TRBD2
CDR3nt: TGCGCCAGCAGCTTTAAAGGGACTAGCGGGGAAAGCACAGATACGCAGTATTTT
CDR3aa: CASSFKGTSGESTDTQYF

v_gene: TRBV2
abundance: .
j_gene: TRBJ2-5
d_gene: TRBD1
CDR3nt: TGTGCCAGCAGTTATACAGGGGGCGAGACCCAGTACTTC
CDR3aa: CASSYTGGETQYF

v_gene: TRBV18
abundance: .
j_gene: TRBJ2-7
d_gene: TRBD2
CDR3nt: TGTGCCAGCTCACCACCTCTAGCGGGAGGGATCTACGAGCAGTACTTC
CDR3aa: CASSPPLAGGIYEQYF

v_gene: TRBV6-5
abundance: .
j_gene: TRBJ2-1
d_gene: TRBD1
CDR3nt: TGTGCCAGCAGTTCTTGGACAGGGACCCGGTTCTTC
CDR3aa: CASSSWTGTRFF

v_gene: TRBV6-5
abundance: .
j_gene: TRBJ1-5
d_gene: .
CDR3nt: TGTGCCAGCAGTAATACAGGGATCAATCAGCCCCAGCATTTT
CDR3aa: CASSNTGINQPQHF

v_gene: TRBV9
abundance: .
j_gene: TRBJ2-3
d_gene: .
CDR3nt: TGTGCCAGCAGCGTAGGGGGCGGTCCTAGCACAGATACGCAGTATTTT
CDR3aa: CASSVGGGPSTDTQYF

v_gene: TRBV7-2
abundance: .
j_gene: TRBJ2-7
d_gene: .
CDR3nt: TGTGCCAGCAGCTTAGTAGGCGGGCTATACTACGAGCAGTACTTC
CDR3aa: CASSLVGGLYYEQYF

v_gene: TRBV28
abundance: .
j_gene: TRBJ2-5
d_gene: TRBD2
CDR3nt: TGTGCCAGCAGTTTACCTAGCGGAGGGGAGACCCAGTACTTC
CDR3aa: CASSLPSGGETQYF

v_gene: TRBV11-2
abundance: .
j_gene: TRBJ2-7
d_gene: TRBD2
CDR3nt: TGTGCAACCGAACCAGGGGGACCGGGACTAGCATCCTACGAGCAGTACTTC
CDR3aa: CATEPGGPGLASYEQYF

v_gene: TRBV9
abundance: .
j_gene: TRBJ1-2
d_gene: TRBD1
CDR3nt: TGTGCCAGCAGCGTAGCGGGACAGGCGGGGTTCTACACCTTC
CDR3aa: CASSVAGQAGFYTF

v_gene: TRBV9
abundance: .
j_gene: TRBJ1-2
d_gene: TRBD1
CDR3nt: TGTGCCAGCAGCGTGTTATCCGGGACAGGTCATGGCTACACCTTC
CDR3aa: CASSVLSGTGHGYTF